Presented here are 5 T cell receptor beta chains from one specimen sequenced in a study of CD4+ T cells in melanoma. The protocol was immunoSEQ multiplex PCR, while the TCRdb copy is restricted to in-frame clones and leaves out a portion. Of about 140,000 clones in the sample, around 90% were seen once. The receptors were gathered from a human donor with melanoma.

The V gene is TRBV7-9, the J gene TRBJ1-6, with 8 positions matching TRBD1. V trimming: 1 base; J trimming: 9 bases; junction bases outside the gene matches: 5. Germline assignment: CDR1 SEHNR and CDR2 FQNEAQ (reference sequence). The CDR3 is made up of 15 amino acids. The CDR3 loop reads CASSLGPGQASPLHF. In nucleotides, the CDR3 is TGTGCCAGCAGCTTAGGGCCGGGACAGGCTTCACCCCTCCACTTT.

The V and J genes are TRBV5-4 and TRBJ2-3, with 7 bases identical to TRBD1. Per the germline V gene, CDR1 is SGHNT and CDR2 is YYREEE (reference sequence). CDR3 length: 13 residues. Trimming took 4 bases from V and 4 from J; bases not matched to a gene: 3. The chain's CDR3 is CASSLQGADTQYF. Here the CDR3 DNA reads TGTGCCAGCAGCCTGCAGGGGGCAGATACGCAGTATTTT.

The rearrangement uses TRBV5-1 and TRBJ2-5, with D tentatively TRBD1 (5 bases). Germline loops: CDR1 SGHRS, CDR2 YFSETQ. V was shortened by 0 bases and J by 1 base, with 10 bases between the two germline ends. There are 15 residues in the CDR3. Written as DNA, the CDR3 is TGCGCCAGCAGCTTGGTCCAGGGTGGCCAAGAGACCCAGTACTTC. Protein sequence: CASSLVQGGQETQYF.

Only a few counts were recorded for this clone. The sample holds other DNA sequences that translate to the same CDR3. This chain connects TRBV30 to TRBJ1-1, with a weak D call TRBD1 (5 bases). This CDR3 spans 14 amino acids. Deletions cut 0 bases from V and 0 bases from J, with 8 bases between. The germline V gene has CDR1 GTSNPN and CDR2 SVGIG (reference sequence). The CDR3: CAWSVSGVNTEAFF. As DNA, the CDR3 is TGTGCCTGGAGTGTGTCGGGGGTGAACACTGAAGCTTTCTTT.

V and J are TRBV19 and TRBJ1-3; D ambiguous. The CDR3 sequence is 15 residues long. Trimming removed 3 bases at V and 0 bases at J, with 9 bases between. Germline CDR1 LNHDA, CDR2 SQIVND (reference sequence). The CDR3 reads CASSILAHSGNTIYF. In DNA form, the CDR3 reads TGTGCCAGTAGTATTTTGGCACACTCTGGAAACACCATATATTTT.